This passage covers 11 T cell receptor beta chains from one sample sequenced in a study of blood T cell repertoires in COVID-19. TCRdb's table, derived via immunoSEQ multiplex PCR, lists solely in-frame clones and lacks some. The sample yields 130,000 or so clones, roughly 80% seen once. Sequences were obtained from peripheral blood. These receptors all come from a man between 60 and 75 years old with acute or convalescent COVID-19.

This chain connects TRBV29-1 to TRBJ1-6; possibly TRBD1 for D (6 bases). CDR3 length: 15 residues. The germline V gene has CDR1 SQVTM and CDR2 ANQGSEA. V was shortened by 1 base and J by 9 bases, with 16 bases between the two germline ends. The CDR3: CSVEVQGWRGSPLHF. The CDR3 nucleotides read TGCAGCGTTGAAGTTCAGGGGTGGCGTGGTTCACCCCTCCACTTT.

CDR3 amino acids: CASSLSSGAPYEQYF. Here the CDR3 DNA reads TGTGCCAGCAGTTTATCTAGCGGGGCCCCCTACGAGCAGTACTTC. V and J are TRBV6-5 and TRBJ2-7; 9 bases align to TRBD2. Trimming cost V 4 bases and J 2 bases; bases outside gene matches: 6. Germline V gene lookup returns CDR1 MNHEY and CDR2 SVGAGI. This CDR3 has 15 amino acids.

Only one count was recorded for this clone. This chain connects TRBV5-1 to TRBJ1-2, with D perhaps matching TRBD1 (6 bases). This CDR3 spans 14 amino acids. Trimming cost V 4 bases and J 8 bases, with 18 bases left between them. CDR1 and CDR2 (germline): SGHRS, YFSETQ. CDR3 DNA sequence: TGCGCCAGCAGCCTAGGACAGAGTCAAAGCGGCTACACCTTC. Translated, it gives CASSLGQSQSGYTF. Filled out from reference TRBV5-1 and TRBJ1-2, the complete variable domain reads KAGVTQTPRYLIKTRGQQVTLSCSPISGHRSVSWYQQTPGQGLQFLFEYFSETQRNKGNFPGRFSGRQFSNSRSEMNVSTLELGDSALYLCASSLGQSQSGYTFGSGTRLTVV.

The chain is built from TRBV5-5 and TRBJ2-3; 7 bases align to TRBD2. CDR3 length: 17 amino acids. V shed 0 bases and J 0 bases; nucleotides not matched to a gene: 7. Germline V gene lookup returns CDR1 SGHKS and CDR2 YYEKEE (reference sequence). This chain's CDR3 is CASSLAGLAVSTDTQYF. CDR3 nucleotides: TGTGCCAGCAGCTTGGCGGGTCTAGCGGTTAGCACAGATACGCAGTATTTT. Filled out from reference TRBV5-5 and TRBJ2-3, the complete variable domain reads DAGVTQSPTHLIKTRGQQVTLRCSPISGHKSVSWYQQVLGQGPQFIFQYYEKEERGRGNFPDRFSARQFPNYSSELNVNALLLGDSALYLCASSLAGLAVSTDTQYFGPGTRLTVL.

The chain is built from TRBV11-2 and TRBJ2-1; 9 bases are a match to TRBD1. The V gene's germline CDR1 is SGHAT and CDR2 FQNNGV. The trim removed 4 bases at V and 7 bases at J, leaving 5 bases unmatched. This CDR3 region has 14 residues. CDR3: CASSSWTGENEQFF. The CDR3 DNA reads as TGTGCCAGCAGCTCCTGGACAGGGGAAAATGAGCAGTTCTTC.

The gene calls are TRBV9 and TRBJ2-2; 7 nucleotides agree with TRBD2. The J segment lost 0 bases and the V segment lost 0 bases, leaving 5 bases of the junction unmatched. This CDR3 has 17 amino acids. Per the germline V gene, CDR1 is SGDLS and CDR2 is YYNGEE. The CDR3 DNA reads TGTGCCAGCAGCGTAGCGGCTAGCGGCGCGAACACCGGGGAGCTGTTTTTT. It codes for CASSVAASGANTGELFF.

The chain joins TRBV9 to TRBJ2-7, with a tentative D call TRBD1 (5 bases). The CDR3 is made up of 14 amino acids. Germline assignment: CDR1 SGDLS and CDR2 YYNGEE. Deletions cut 1 base from V and 1 base from J, with 9 bases between. The CDR3 nucleotides read TGTGCCAGCAGCGTACAGGGTGGGTCCTACGAGCAGTACTTC. This translates into CASSVQGGSYEQYF.

This clone was recorded once. The chain couples TRBV5-6 to TRBJ2-3, with TRBD1 matching 9 bases. V shed 4 bases, J shed 0 bases, and the junction held 6 bases outside the gene matches. The CDR3 has 16 residues. Germline CDR1 and CDR2: SGHDT and YYEEEE. The CDR3 is CASSPRTGASTDTQYF. The CDR3 DNA sequence: TGTGCCAGCAGCCCACGGACAGGGGCTAGCACAGATACGCAGTATTTT.

The V and J genes are TRBV18 and TRBJ2-3, with D tentatively TRBD2 (5 bases). Trimming removed 3 bases at V and 1 base at J, with 11 bases between. CDR3 size: 15 residues. The germline V gene has CDR1 KGHSH and CDR2 LQKENI. CDR3 protein: CASSPAVSGTDTQYF. CDR3 DNA sequence: TGTGCCAGCTCACCGGCGGTTAGCGGCACAGATACGCAGTATTTT.

This rearrangement joins TRBV24-1 to TRBJ1-4; 10 bases are a match to TRBD1. This CDR3 has 14 residues. The germline CDR1 and CDR2 sequences are KGHDR and SFDVKD. Trimming removed 3 bases from V and 8 bases from J; junction bases left unmatched: 2. The CDR3, as DNA: TGTGCCACCAGTGATGCGGGACAGGGGGAAAAACTGTTTTTT. As protein: CATSDAGQGEKLFF.

The J gene is TRBJ1-1, the V gene TRBV21-1; TRBD1, the table's D call, was not compared with the DNA. TRBV21-1 is termed a pseudogene. CDR3 length: 16 residues. The CDR3 bases are TGTGCCAGCAGCAAAGATGGGAAGGGGGCGGGCACTGAAGCTTTCTTT. Translating it yields CASSKDGKGAGTEAFF.